This is a list of T cell receptor beta chains from one sample in a study of blood T cell repertoires in COVID-19. Assay used: immunoSEQ multiplex PCR; TCRdb lists only in-frame clones, some missing. The sample has 80,000 to 100,000 clones; around 79% are singletons. Sequencing was done on a sample of peripheral blood. Receptors were obtained from a human donor in a cohort sampled during active COVID-19. Both conserved end residues are part of each CDR3. A D gene is named only where the DNA matches it firmly. Part of the rows lack a size; the others show once, few, many or a class for expanded clones.

j_call	clone_size	d_call	v_call	cdr3_aa	cdr3_nt
TRBJ2-6	-	TRBD1	TRBV27	CASSSRTGVSSGANVLTF	TGTGCCAGCAGTTCCCGGACAGGGGTAAGCTCTGGGGCCAACGTCCTGACTTTC
TRBJ2-1	-	-	TRBV19	CATSSGEQFF	TGTGCCACCTCCTCCGGGGAGCAGTTCTTC
TRBJ1-1	-	-	TRBV15	CATSPSFNTEAFF	TGTGCCACCAGCCCGTCTTTTAACACTGAAGCTTTCTTT
TRBJ2-6	-	-	TRBV18	CASSPTGSGANVLTF	TGTGCCAGCTCACCAACAGGGTCTGGGGCCAACGTCCTGACTTTC
TRBJ2-1	-	TRBD1	TRBV9	CASSVLTGGQGGEQFF	TGTGCCAGCAGCGTATTGACAGGGGGCCAGGGTGGTGAGCAGTTCTTC
TRBJ2-1	-	TRBD2	TRBV5-6	CASSRLAGPRNEQFF	TGTGCCAGCAGCCGGCTAGCGGGGCCGCGGAATGAGCAGTTCTTC
TRBJ1-1	once	-	TRBV13	CASNRQNTEAFF	TGTGCCAGCAACAGGCAGAACACTGAAGCTTTCTTT
TRBJ2-1	-	TRBD2	TRBV19	CASSIGASGGSRNEQFF	TGTGCCAGTAGTATAGGGGCCAGCGGGGGGTCTAGGAATGAGCAGTTCTTC
TRBJ2-2	-	TRBD1	TRBV30	CAWSLGQGALNTGELFF	TGTGCCTGGAGTCTGGGACAGGGAGCCCTCAACACCGGGGAGCTGTTTTTT
TRBJ2-3	-	-	TRBV9	CASSVGPGSDTQYF	TGTGCCAGCAGCGTAGGCCCGGGATCAGATACGCAGTATTTT
TRBJ1-1	-	-	TRBV7-8	CASSLGLFAEAFF	TGTGCCAGCAGCTTAGGGCTTTTCGCTGAAGCTTTCTTT
TRBJ2-3	-	-	TRBV20-1	CSASVAGYTDTQYF	TGCAGTGCTAGTGTGGCGGGGTACACAGATACGCAGTATTTT
TRBJ2-1	few	TRBD2	TRBV6-6	CASVLAVYNEQFF	TGTGCCAGCGTCCTAGCGGTCTACAATGAGCAGTTCTTC
TRBJ2-2	-	-	TRBV27	CASSPSGSPQFGTGELFF	TGTGCCAGCAGTCCCTCGGGGAGCCCACAGTTCGGAACCGGGGAGCTGTTTTTT
TRBJ2-5	few	TRBD2	TRBV10-1	CARRAGGPGDETQYF	TGCGCCAGGAGAGCGGGGGGGCCGGGAGATGAGACCCAGTACTTC
TRBJ2-1	-	-	TRBV10-3	CAISGERRGNEQFF	TGTGCCATCAGTGGGGAGCGGAGGGGCAATGAGCAGTTCTTC
TRBJ1-3	-	-	TRBV6-5	CASSYYLRAAGITIYF	TGTGCCAGCAGTTATTATTTGAGGGCAGCAGGAATCACCATATATTTT
TRBJ2-5	-	-	TRBV10-3	CATMGGKETQYF	TGTGCCACCATGGGGGGAAAAGAGACCCAGTACTTC
TRBJ1-3	once	-	TRBV19	CASAPDSSGNTIYF	TGTGCCAGTGCCCCCGACAGCTCTGGAAACACCATATATTTT
TRBJ2-2	-	-	TRBV13	CASSLFSVAGFTGELFF	TGTGCCAGCAGCTTGTTTTCCGTGGCAGGGTTCACCGGGGAGCTGTTTTTT
TRBJ2-1	-	-	TRBV5-1	CASSLGQSSYNEQFF	TGCGCCAGCAGCTTGGGACAGAGCTCCTACAATGAGCAGTTCTTC
TRBJ1-5	-	-	TRBV10-1	CASSEYYSGTKNQPQHF	TGCGCCAGCAGTGAGTACTATTCCGGGACAAAAAATCAGCCCCAGCATTTT
TRBJ1-6	-	-	TRBV9	CASSGGGQGSPLHF	TGTGCCAGCAGCGGCGGGGGGCAGGGTTCACCCCTCCACTTT
TRBJ2-7	-	TRBD1	TRBV14	CASSLLGTVTMGYEQYF	TGTGCCAGCAGCTTGCTGGGGACAGTAACTATGGGTTACGAGCAGTACTTC
TRBJ2-3	-	-	TRBV4-3	CASSQEWRDSTDTQYF	TGCGCCAGCAGCCAAGAGTGGCGGGATTCCACAGATACGCAGTATTTT
TRBJ2-3	-	TRBD2	TRBV9	CASSVLAGGPGDTQYF	TGTGCCAGCAGCGTATTAGCGGGGGGGCCGGGAGATACGCAGTATTTT
TRBJ2-7	-	TRBD1	TRBV5-1	CASSLGTGYEQYF	TGCGCCAGCAGCTTGGGGACAGGGTACGAGCAGTACTTC
TRBJ2-2	-	TRBD1	TRBV5-6	CASSPRQGAGELFF	TGTGCCAGCAGCCCACGACAGGGTGCCGGGGAGCTGTTTTTT
TRBJ2-7	-	TRBD2	TRBV18	CASSPSGGGAYEQYF	TGTGCCAGCTCACCCTCTGGCGGGGGGGCATACGAGCAGTACTTC
TRBJ2-3	-	-	TRBV9	CASSVDGLRDTQYF	TGTGCCAGCAGCGTAGATGGGCTCCGGGATACGCAGTATTTT
TRBJ2-7	-	-	TRBV6-6	CASANQGLYEQYF	TGTGCCAGCGCAAACCAGGGTCTCTACGAGCAGTACTTC
TRBJ2-7	-	TRBD1	TRBV5-1	CASSTGQINYEQYF	TGCGCCAGCAGCACGGGACAGATAAACTACGAGCAGTACTTC
TRBJ1-5	-	TRBD1	TRBV24-1	CATSGQGGSNQPQHF	TGTGCCACCAGCGGACAGGGGGGGAGCAATCAGCCCCAGCATTTT
TRBJ1-5	few	-	TRBV6-1	CASSGLVSGQIIWSPQHF	TGTGCCAGCAGTGGACTAGTCTCTGGGCAGATAATTTGGTCGCCCCAGCATTTT
TRBJ1-5	-	-	TRBV7-8	CASSQTGIREAQHF	TGTGCCAGCAGCCAAACCGGCATCAGGGAGGCCCAGCATTTT
TRBJ1-2	many	TRBD1	TRBV14	CASRRTGNYGYTF	TGTGCCAGCAGGCGGACAGGGAACTATGGCTACACCTTC
TRBJ2-2	few	-	TRBV9	CASSVSQWGHTGELFF	TGTGCCAGCAGCGTGTCACAATGGGGCCACACCGGGGAGCTGTTTTTT
TRBJ2-7	-	-	TRBV19	CASKTGLGPYEQYF	TGTGCCAGTAAAACAGGTCTGGGGCCCTACGAGCAGTACTTC
TRBJ1-6	once	-	TRBV19	CASNPQSQAPLHF	TGTGCCAGTAATCCCCAGTCCCAAGCACCCCTCCACTTT
TRBJ1-4	-	TRBD1	TRBV5-1	CASSLQGQGEKLFF	TGCGCCAGCAGCCTACAGGGACAGGGTGAAAAACTGTTTTTT
TRBJ1-4	-	-	TRBV28	CASSLQAPNEKLFF	TGTGCCAGCAGTTTACAGGCCCCTAATGAAAAACTGTTTTTT
TRBJ1-5	many	TRBD1	TRBV6-2/TRBV6-3	CASSGVRGRDQPQHF	TGTGCCAGCAGCGGTGTAAGGGGGCGAGATCAGCCCCAGCATTTT
TRBJ2-1	-	-	TRBV6-5	CASSYQGSYNEQFF	TGTGCCAGCAGTTACCAGGGCTCCTACAATGAGCAGTTCTTC
TRBJ1-2	-	TRBD1	TRBV6-5	CASSYSRAGGGYTF	TGTGCCAGCAGTTACTCGAGGGCAGGGGGCGGCTACACCTTC
TRBJ2-4	-	TRBD2	TRBV19	CASSEGGLAKNIQYF	TGTGCCAGTAGTGAGGGAGGGCTAGCCAAAAACATTCAGTACTTC
TRBJ2-1	-	TRBD2	TRBV10-3	CAISGGGAGGSYNEQFF	TGTGCCATCAGTGGCGGGGGAGCGGGGGGGTCCTACAATGAGCAGTTCTTC
TRBJ2-1	many	TRBD2	TRBV4-3	CASSQDRLAGYNEQFF	TGCGCCAGCAGCCAAGATCGGCTAGCGGGGTACAATGAGCAGTTCTTC
TRBJ1-2	-	-	TRBV28	CASSFPGHGGGYTF	TGTGCCAGCAGTTTTCCCGGACACGGGGGGGGCTACACCTTC
TRBJ1-2	-	-	TRBV19	CASSKRQKIILANYGYTF	TGTGCCAGTAGTAAGCGTCAGAAAATAATCCTAGCTAACTATGGCTACACCTTC
TRBJ1-2	-	-	TRBV5-4	CASSLDATETYGYTF	TGTGCCAGCAGCTTGGACGCGACAGAGACCTATGGCTACACCTTC
TRBJ2-3	-	-	TRBV5-3	CARSPFWGGRDSVGEGTQYF	TGTGCCAGAAGCCCCTTTTGGGGGGGCCGGGACTCGGTGGGGGAAGGTACGCAGTATTTT
TRBJ2-1	-	-	TRBV6-5	CASSRRGYEQFF	TGTGCCAGCAGTCGAAGGGGTTATGAGCAGTTCTTC
TRBJ2-3	few	TRBD2	TRBV11-1	CASGTGLANTDTQYF	TGTGCCAGCGGCACGGGACTAGCGAACACAGATACGCAGTATTTT
TRBJ1-6	-	-	TRBV28	CASSLGGEGSPLHF	TGTGCCAGCAGTTTGGGAGGAGAGGGTTCACCCCTCCACTTT
TRBJ2-1	-	-	TRBV24-1	CATSDTTGYEQFF	TGTGCCACCAGTGACACGACAGGATACGAGCAGTTCTTC
TRBJ2-1	-	TRBD2	TRBV25-1	CASSLGSGSYNEQFF	TGTGCCAGCAGTCTGGGTAGCGGGAGCTACAATGAGCAGTTCTTC
TRBJ2-7	-	TRBD1	TRBV9	CASSRWGDRDYEQYF	TGTGCCAGCAGCCGATGGGGAGACAGGGATTACGAGCAGTACTTC